This section outlines one TCR beta chain sequence together with its context. The antigen is unknown. Per the germline V gene, CDR1 is SGHAT and CDR2 is FQNNGV. Trimming stripped 5 bases from V and 0 bases from J, with 5 bases between. CDR3 length: 13 residues. Repertoires were generated with immunoSEQ multiplex PCR, while TCRdb's copy carries only in-frame clones and drops some. The sample lists tens of thousands of clones, roughly 84% occurring once. Collection occurred without any documented infections or immune events in donors. These data originate in a study of identifying expanded T cells in peripheral blood. Regarding the study as a whole: Clone count variance between approximately two-week samples rose with total template count. Differentially abundant clones: 0.95 to 1.5 between replicates, about 17 at around 14 days, over 18 at four.

This chain joins TRBV11-2 and TRBJ1-3, with unresolved D. Sequences were obtained from blood. The source is a person between 18 and 75 years old in good health. The DNA of the CDR3 is TGTGCCAGCAGCGCCAACTCTGGAAACACCATATATTTT. Translated: CASSANSGNTIYF.